This T cell receptor beta chain emerged from a study of CD8+CD57+ T cells in acquired aplastic anemia. Study-level background: Average DNA yield from sorted CD4+ and CD8+ cells was roughly 3 ug.

Looked up from germline, CDR1 is DFQATT and CDR2 is SNEGSKA (reference sequence). The CDR3 has 17 amino acids. Trimming removed 0 bases from V and 7 bases from J, with 22 bases in between. Genomic DNA provided the template from which TCR beta VDJ and CDR3 profiles were obtained. TCRdb fed the reads into MiXCR, producing one record per CDR3 protein. This sample has some 160,000 distinct CDR3 sequences; roughly 48% occur once, and the top ten carry roughly 29%. Patients chosen for sequencing had CD8+CD57+ cells that had expanded, as shown by flow cytometry. Patients were treatment-naive when blood was sampled. This clonotype was recorded many times.

This sequence originates from a human donor with aplastic anemia. Input material: sorted CD4+, CD8+, or CD8+CD57+ T cells (not recorded which) from PBMCs. V gene TRBV20-1 combines with J gene TRBJ2-1, with D tentatively TRBD1 or TRBD2 (5 bases each). The CDR3 coding sequence is TGCAGTGCTAGAGAAAGGACGGGACCAACGGAAGGGAATGAGCAGTTCTTC. It codes for CSARERTGPTEGNEQFF.